These 10 T cell receptor beta chains came from one sample sequenced in a study of T-cell memory formation after mild COVID-19. Each CDR3 protein is one row after TCRdb ran MiXCR on the 5' RACE reads. The sample holds over 15,000 distinct CDR3 sequences, roughly 21% seen once. The specimen sequenced was PBMCs or a T cell subset sorted from them (not recorded which). The receptor source for this set is a man aged 18 to 29 who had mild COVID-19 (a few samples of this study predate the infection). Cell type and time point are not known.

This clonotype has at least ten counts. The chain links TRBV4-1 to TRBJ1-1; the D gene is possibly TRBD1 (5 bases). The CDR3 is 15 amino acids. Germline V gene sequence: CDR1 MGHRA, CDR2 YSYEKL. V shed 4 bases and J shed 0 bases, with 12 bases lying between them. As DNA, the CDR3 is TGCGCCAGCAGCCTGCAGGGAGTACTGAACACTGAAGCTTTCTTT. The encoded protein is CASSLQGVLNTEAFF.

This clonotype has more than one count but fewer than ten. The V and J genes are TRBV15 and TRBJ2-3; 13 bases map to TRBD2. Germline CDR1 reads LNHNV; CDR2 reads YYDKDF (reference sequence). The J segment lost 1 base and the V segment lost 2 bases, leaving 6 bases of the junction unmatched. The CDR3 totals 18 residues. The CDR3 coding sequence is TGTGCCACCAGCAGAACTAGCGGGGGGGAGGTGGGCACAGATACGCAGTATTTT. Translating gives CATSRTSGGEVGTDTQYF.

This clonotype was seen a handful of times. V usage is TRBV6-2 or TRBV6-3 and J usage is TRBJ2-3, with unresolved D. The CDR3 runs 13 residues. The germline V and J ends were trimmed by 3 bases and 4 bases, with 8 bases remaining between them. Per germline, CDR1 MNHEY and CDR2 SVGEGT. The CDR3 reads CASSYRIADTQYF. The CDR3 region has the DNA TGTGCCAGCAGTTATAGAATCGCAGATACGCAGTATTTT.

This clonotype came up a few times. The chain is built from TRBV6-5 and TRBJ2-7; D might be TRBD2 (6 bases). Germline V gene data show CDR1 as MNHEY and CDR2 as SVGAGI. The CDR3 is 17 amino acids. V was pared by 3 bases and J by 4 bases, with 22 bases between. CDR3 sequence reads: CASSYRYPGLQMYEQYF. The CDR3 DNA follows: TGTGCCAGCAGTTATCGGTATCCGGGACTGCAAATGTACGAGCAGTACTTC.

In this sample, this clonotype turned up many times. The CDR3 DNA follows: TGTGCCAGTAGTAAGACTAGCGGCTCCTACAATGAGCAGTTCTTC. Translating it yields CASSKTSGSYNEQFF. The chain recombines TRBV19 with TRBJ2-1; 9 bases match TRBD2. From germline, CDR1 is LNHDA and CDR2 SQIVND (reference sequence). With V trimmed by 4 bases and J by 0 bases, 1 base remained unmatched. The CDR3 has 15 amino acids.

This clonotype was seen at least ten times. The V and J genes are TRBV7-2 and TRBJ2-7; D is unclear. Trimming took 5 bases from V and 2 from J, leaving 16 bases between them. Germline values: CDR1 SGHTA, CDR2 FQGNSA. The CDR3 length is 15 residues. CDR3 loop: CASSPVSDPAYEQYF. CDR3 DNA sequence: TGTGCCAGCAGCCCCGTGAGTGACCCGGCCTACGAGCAGTACTTC.

In this sample, this clonotype turned up many times. The chain has TRBV9 and TRBJ2-5; D call uncertain. The germline gives CDR1 SGDLS, CDR2 YYNGEE. With 0 bases removed from V and 2 bases from J, the gap between germline ends came to 8 bases. The CDR3 totals 14 residues. The CDR3 spells CASSVANSQETQYF. The CDR3 nucleotides are TGTGCCAGCAGCGTAGCTAACAGTCAAGAGACCCAGTACTTC.

This clonotype qualifies as medium-sized. The V and J genes are TRBV28 and TRBJ2-1; the match to TRBD1 covers 7 bases. The junction had 12 bases not matched to a gene; V was cut back by 5 bases and J by 5 bases. The CDR3 is 16 residues long. Per germline, CDR1 MDHEN and CDR2 SYDVKM. CDR3 sequence (DNA): TGTGCCAGCAGTCCGCCTCGGGACAGCCACAACAATGAGCAGTTCTTC. It is translated as CASSPPRDSHNNEQFF.

This clonotype occurred many times. The chain uses TRBV12-3 or TRBV12-4 and TRBJ2-5; D ambiguous. Trimming stripped 3 bases from V and 6 bases from J, with 11 bases between. The CDR3 consists of 13 residues. DNA for the CDR3: TGTGCCAGCAGTTTCTTTCCGGATAAGACCCAGTACTTC. Translated, it gives CASSFFPDKTQYF.

This clonotype was seen many times. The V and J genes are TRBV13 and TRBJ2-5; 8 bases line up with TRBD1. Unmatched junction bases numbered 12, after V lost 4 bases and J lost 5 bases. The germline V gene has CDR1 PRHDT and CDR2 FYEKMQ (reference sequence). The CDR3 consists of 16 residues. The CDR3 region is CASSSAVQGVRETQYF. In DNA, the CDR3 is TGTGCCAGCAGCTCCGCAGTACAGGGGGTTCGGGAGACCCAGTACTTC.